The source of this T cell receptor (beta chain) is a study of T cell responses to AZD1222 COVID-19 vaccine. General study results and limits: Baseline seropositivity characterized only a handful of AZD1222 recipients.

Only in-frame clones appear in the TCRdb table, and some are missing; sequencing was by immunoSEQ multiplex PCR. The table has roughly 100,000 clones, roughly 87% seen once. In germline, CDR1 is MDHEN, CDR2 SYDVKM. The ends lost 1 base at V and 8 bases at J; junction bases unmatched: 21. CDR3 length: 19 residues. Regarding this clone: Its target is unknown.

This rearrangement joins TRBV28 to TRBJ1-2, with 8 bases identical to TRBD1. The sample in question was peripheral blood, obtained on day 0 of AZD1222 vaccination. The sequence came from an adult in good health. CDR3 nucleotide sequence: TGTGCCAGCAGTTTATTAAACCCAAGGGAGGGGCAGGGGGCGATAGGCTACACCTTC. Translated: CASSLLNPREGQGAIGYTF.